What follows are 14 T cell receptor beta chains derived from one specimen sequenced in a study of identical twins. TCRdb called the 5' RACE reads again in MiXCR, with one record for every CDR3 protein. The data contain 400,000 to 500,000 distinct CDR3 sequences, around 15% of them singletons. These records were also assigned to another study, of yellow fever vaccine responses in identical twins.

The source material was CD4+ T cells sorted from blood. All receptors come from a woman younger than 35 in good health.

This clonotype was seen a handful of times. V is TRBV5-1 and J is TRBJ1-2; TRBD1 might be the D (5 bases). In germline, CDR1 is SGHRS, CDR2 YFSETQ. CDR3 length equals 13 residues. With 3 bases removed from V and 2 bases from J, the gap between germline ends came to 8 bases. For the CDR3, the DNA is TGCGCCAGCAGCTCGGGGGTGAACTATGGCTACACCTTC. Translation: CASSSGVNYGYTF.

This clonotype was detected only a few times. The V call is TRBV3-1, the J call TRBJ2-1; no clear D. Germline V gene lookup returns CDR1 LGHDT and CDR2 YNNKEL (reference sequence). The CDR3 spans 16 residues. The V and J ends lost 0 bases and 1 base respectively, with 10 bases between them. This chain's CDR3 is CASSQDNRGSYNEQFF. The DNA of the CDR3 is TGTGCCAGCAGCCAAGATAACCGTGGGTCCTACAATGAGCAGTTCTTC.

As to this clonotype: A read error may be the cause here, since a much bigger clone is one base away. This rearrangement joins TRBV5-1 to TRBJ2-1; TRBD1 agrees at 7 bases. V dropped 3 bases and J dropped 7; count of bases not matched to a gene: 13. Germline loops: CDR1 SGHRS, CDR2 YFSETQ. This CDR3 region has 16 residues. CDR3 protein: CASSSRSETGLNEQFF. In nucleotides, the CDR3 is TGCGCCAGCAGCTCCAGGTCCGAGACAGGGTTGAATGAGCAGTTCTTC.

This clonotype was counted ten times or more. V is TRBV28 and J is TRBJ2-3, with a weak D call TRBD2 (5 bases). The CDR3 totals 17 residues. Germline-derived CDR1 and CDR2 are MDHEN and SYDVKM. V lost 4 bases to trimming and J lost 1 base, with 18 bases between them. The CDR3 sequence is CASSSLSTVEGTDTQYF. The CDR3 nucleotides are TGTGCCAGCAGTTCCCTGTCTACGGTGGAGGGCACAGATACGCAGTATTTT.

CDR3 nucleotide sequence: TGTGCCAGCTCACCTACCCCGAGGACTAGCCCCTACGAGCAGTACTTC. It yields the protein CASSPTPRTSPYEQYF. This chain links TRBV18 with TRBJ2-7, with 8 bases that match TRBD2. The CDR3 is 16 residues long. V lost 3 bases and J lost 2; bases outside the gene matches: 9. CDR1 KGHSH and CDR2 LQKENI come from the germline V gene.

The V call is TRBV29-1, the J call TRBJ2-1; D assignment may be TRBD1 or TRBD2 (5 bases each). Germline lookup yields CDR1 SQVTM and CDR2 ANQGSEA. The CDR3 is 18 amino acids. Trimming cost V 2 bases and J 0 bases, with 20 bases left between them. As DNA, the CDR3 is TGCAGCGTTGAATCGGACCTCGGGGCTTCATACTCCTACAATGAGCAGTTCTTC. It translates to CSVESDLGASYSYNEQFF.

Notes on this clonotype: A much larger clone sits a single nucleotide away, making a read error possible. This chain uses TRBV12-3 or TRBV12-4 with TRBJ2-1; TRBD2 aligns across 12 bases. With 8 bases clipped from V and 0 bases from J, the junction kept 8 bases outside the gene matches. CDR3 length: 17 residues. The CDR3 sequence: CASCPTSGSSSYNEQFF. CDR3 bases: TGTGCCAGCTGCCCGACTAGCGGGAGCTCCTCCTACAATGAGCAGTTCTTC.

This clonotype was counted between two and nine times. The chain employs TRBV12-3 or TRBV12-4 and TRBJ2-5; 12 bases are shared with TRBD2. CDR3 length equals 15 residues. The V segment lost 3 bases and the J segment 5 bases; nucleotides outside the gene matches: 4. This CDR3 is CASSFLAGGLETQYF. Here the CDR3 DNA reads TGTGCCAGCAGTTTCCTAGCGGGGGGGCTTGAGACCCAGTACTTC.

This clonotype was seen a few times. The rearrangement uses TRBV7-9 and TRBJ2-3; TRBD2 matches at 8 bases. The junction had 11 bases not matched to a gene; V was cut back by 8 bases and J by 4 bases. CDR1 and CDR2 from the germline V gene are SEHNR and FQNEAQ (reference sequence). This CDR3 contains 15 residues. CDR3 sequence (DNA): TGTGCCAGCCGCAGGGTCCGGGGGGGCCCAGATACGCAGTATTTT. Protein sequence: CASRRVRGGPDTQYF.

This clonotype has ten or more counts. This chain uses TRBV15 with TRBJ2-5, with D unclear. The CDR3 runs 13 residues. Germline CDR1 LNHNV, CDR2 YYDKDF (reference sequence). V was shortened by 0 bases and J by 5 bases, with 7 bases between the two germline ends. In DNA form, the CDR3 reads TGTGCCACCAGCAGAGATCACGTGGAGACCCAGTACTTC. It specifies CATSRDHVETQYF.

The gene calls are TRBV6-2 or TRBV6-3 and TRBJ2-5; D may be TRBD2 (7 bases). Per the germline V gene, CDR1 is MNHEY and CDR2 is SVGEGT. V shed 2 bases and J shed 2 bases, with 27 bases lying between them. The CDR3 runs to 20 residues. CDR3 loop: CASSYGGGQGRWARQETQYF. Here the CDR3 DNA reads TGTGCCAGCAGTTACGGGGGGGGGCAGGGAAGGTGGGCTAGACAAGAGACCCAGTACTTC.

This clonotype turned up a few times. The chain couples TRBV20-1 to TRBJ2-7, with 11 bases identical to TRBD2. Trimming took 3 bases from V and 3 from J; bases not matched to a gene: 7. CDR1 is DFQATT, CDR2 SNEGSKA, per germline (reference sequence). The CDR3 loop spans 15 amino acids. CDR3 nucleotide sequence: TGCAGTGCTAGCGAGACTAGCGGGAAAATCTACGAGCAGTACTTC. Its translation is CSASETSGKIYEQYF.

This clonotype was seen at least ten times. This chain links TRBV5-1 with TRBJ2-3, with D tentatively TRBD2 (6 bases). The germline CDR1 and CDR2 sequences are SGHRS and YFSETQ. The length of the CDR3 is 15 residues. Trimming pared 2 bases from V and 1 base from J, leaving 11 bases between. CDR3 bases: TGCGCCAGCAGCTTCGGTTTAGCGGGCACAGATACGCAGTATTTT. Translation: CASSFGLAGTDTQYF. Based on the CDR3 plus reference TRBV5-1 and TRBJ2-3, the full variable domain is KAGVTQTPRYLIKTRGQQVTLSCSPISGHRSVSWYQQTPGQGLQFLFEYFSETQRNKGNFPGRFSGRQFSNSRSEMNVSTLELGDSALYLCASSFGLAGTDTQYFGPGTRLTVL.

This chain uses TRBV29-1 with TRBJ1-1; unclear D gene. Trimming shortened V by 2 bases and J by 5 bases, and 12 bases separated the two germline ends. Germline CDR1 is SQVTM and CDR2 is ANQGSEA. The CDR3 has 13 amino acids. The CDR3 nucleotides read TGCAGCGTTGAATTTCCAGGAGGGACTGAAGCTTTCTTT. This gives the protein CSVEFPGGTEAFF.